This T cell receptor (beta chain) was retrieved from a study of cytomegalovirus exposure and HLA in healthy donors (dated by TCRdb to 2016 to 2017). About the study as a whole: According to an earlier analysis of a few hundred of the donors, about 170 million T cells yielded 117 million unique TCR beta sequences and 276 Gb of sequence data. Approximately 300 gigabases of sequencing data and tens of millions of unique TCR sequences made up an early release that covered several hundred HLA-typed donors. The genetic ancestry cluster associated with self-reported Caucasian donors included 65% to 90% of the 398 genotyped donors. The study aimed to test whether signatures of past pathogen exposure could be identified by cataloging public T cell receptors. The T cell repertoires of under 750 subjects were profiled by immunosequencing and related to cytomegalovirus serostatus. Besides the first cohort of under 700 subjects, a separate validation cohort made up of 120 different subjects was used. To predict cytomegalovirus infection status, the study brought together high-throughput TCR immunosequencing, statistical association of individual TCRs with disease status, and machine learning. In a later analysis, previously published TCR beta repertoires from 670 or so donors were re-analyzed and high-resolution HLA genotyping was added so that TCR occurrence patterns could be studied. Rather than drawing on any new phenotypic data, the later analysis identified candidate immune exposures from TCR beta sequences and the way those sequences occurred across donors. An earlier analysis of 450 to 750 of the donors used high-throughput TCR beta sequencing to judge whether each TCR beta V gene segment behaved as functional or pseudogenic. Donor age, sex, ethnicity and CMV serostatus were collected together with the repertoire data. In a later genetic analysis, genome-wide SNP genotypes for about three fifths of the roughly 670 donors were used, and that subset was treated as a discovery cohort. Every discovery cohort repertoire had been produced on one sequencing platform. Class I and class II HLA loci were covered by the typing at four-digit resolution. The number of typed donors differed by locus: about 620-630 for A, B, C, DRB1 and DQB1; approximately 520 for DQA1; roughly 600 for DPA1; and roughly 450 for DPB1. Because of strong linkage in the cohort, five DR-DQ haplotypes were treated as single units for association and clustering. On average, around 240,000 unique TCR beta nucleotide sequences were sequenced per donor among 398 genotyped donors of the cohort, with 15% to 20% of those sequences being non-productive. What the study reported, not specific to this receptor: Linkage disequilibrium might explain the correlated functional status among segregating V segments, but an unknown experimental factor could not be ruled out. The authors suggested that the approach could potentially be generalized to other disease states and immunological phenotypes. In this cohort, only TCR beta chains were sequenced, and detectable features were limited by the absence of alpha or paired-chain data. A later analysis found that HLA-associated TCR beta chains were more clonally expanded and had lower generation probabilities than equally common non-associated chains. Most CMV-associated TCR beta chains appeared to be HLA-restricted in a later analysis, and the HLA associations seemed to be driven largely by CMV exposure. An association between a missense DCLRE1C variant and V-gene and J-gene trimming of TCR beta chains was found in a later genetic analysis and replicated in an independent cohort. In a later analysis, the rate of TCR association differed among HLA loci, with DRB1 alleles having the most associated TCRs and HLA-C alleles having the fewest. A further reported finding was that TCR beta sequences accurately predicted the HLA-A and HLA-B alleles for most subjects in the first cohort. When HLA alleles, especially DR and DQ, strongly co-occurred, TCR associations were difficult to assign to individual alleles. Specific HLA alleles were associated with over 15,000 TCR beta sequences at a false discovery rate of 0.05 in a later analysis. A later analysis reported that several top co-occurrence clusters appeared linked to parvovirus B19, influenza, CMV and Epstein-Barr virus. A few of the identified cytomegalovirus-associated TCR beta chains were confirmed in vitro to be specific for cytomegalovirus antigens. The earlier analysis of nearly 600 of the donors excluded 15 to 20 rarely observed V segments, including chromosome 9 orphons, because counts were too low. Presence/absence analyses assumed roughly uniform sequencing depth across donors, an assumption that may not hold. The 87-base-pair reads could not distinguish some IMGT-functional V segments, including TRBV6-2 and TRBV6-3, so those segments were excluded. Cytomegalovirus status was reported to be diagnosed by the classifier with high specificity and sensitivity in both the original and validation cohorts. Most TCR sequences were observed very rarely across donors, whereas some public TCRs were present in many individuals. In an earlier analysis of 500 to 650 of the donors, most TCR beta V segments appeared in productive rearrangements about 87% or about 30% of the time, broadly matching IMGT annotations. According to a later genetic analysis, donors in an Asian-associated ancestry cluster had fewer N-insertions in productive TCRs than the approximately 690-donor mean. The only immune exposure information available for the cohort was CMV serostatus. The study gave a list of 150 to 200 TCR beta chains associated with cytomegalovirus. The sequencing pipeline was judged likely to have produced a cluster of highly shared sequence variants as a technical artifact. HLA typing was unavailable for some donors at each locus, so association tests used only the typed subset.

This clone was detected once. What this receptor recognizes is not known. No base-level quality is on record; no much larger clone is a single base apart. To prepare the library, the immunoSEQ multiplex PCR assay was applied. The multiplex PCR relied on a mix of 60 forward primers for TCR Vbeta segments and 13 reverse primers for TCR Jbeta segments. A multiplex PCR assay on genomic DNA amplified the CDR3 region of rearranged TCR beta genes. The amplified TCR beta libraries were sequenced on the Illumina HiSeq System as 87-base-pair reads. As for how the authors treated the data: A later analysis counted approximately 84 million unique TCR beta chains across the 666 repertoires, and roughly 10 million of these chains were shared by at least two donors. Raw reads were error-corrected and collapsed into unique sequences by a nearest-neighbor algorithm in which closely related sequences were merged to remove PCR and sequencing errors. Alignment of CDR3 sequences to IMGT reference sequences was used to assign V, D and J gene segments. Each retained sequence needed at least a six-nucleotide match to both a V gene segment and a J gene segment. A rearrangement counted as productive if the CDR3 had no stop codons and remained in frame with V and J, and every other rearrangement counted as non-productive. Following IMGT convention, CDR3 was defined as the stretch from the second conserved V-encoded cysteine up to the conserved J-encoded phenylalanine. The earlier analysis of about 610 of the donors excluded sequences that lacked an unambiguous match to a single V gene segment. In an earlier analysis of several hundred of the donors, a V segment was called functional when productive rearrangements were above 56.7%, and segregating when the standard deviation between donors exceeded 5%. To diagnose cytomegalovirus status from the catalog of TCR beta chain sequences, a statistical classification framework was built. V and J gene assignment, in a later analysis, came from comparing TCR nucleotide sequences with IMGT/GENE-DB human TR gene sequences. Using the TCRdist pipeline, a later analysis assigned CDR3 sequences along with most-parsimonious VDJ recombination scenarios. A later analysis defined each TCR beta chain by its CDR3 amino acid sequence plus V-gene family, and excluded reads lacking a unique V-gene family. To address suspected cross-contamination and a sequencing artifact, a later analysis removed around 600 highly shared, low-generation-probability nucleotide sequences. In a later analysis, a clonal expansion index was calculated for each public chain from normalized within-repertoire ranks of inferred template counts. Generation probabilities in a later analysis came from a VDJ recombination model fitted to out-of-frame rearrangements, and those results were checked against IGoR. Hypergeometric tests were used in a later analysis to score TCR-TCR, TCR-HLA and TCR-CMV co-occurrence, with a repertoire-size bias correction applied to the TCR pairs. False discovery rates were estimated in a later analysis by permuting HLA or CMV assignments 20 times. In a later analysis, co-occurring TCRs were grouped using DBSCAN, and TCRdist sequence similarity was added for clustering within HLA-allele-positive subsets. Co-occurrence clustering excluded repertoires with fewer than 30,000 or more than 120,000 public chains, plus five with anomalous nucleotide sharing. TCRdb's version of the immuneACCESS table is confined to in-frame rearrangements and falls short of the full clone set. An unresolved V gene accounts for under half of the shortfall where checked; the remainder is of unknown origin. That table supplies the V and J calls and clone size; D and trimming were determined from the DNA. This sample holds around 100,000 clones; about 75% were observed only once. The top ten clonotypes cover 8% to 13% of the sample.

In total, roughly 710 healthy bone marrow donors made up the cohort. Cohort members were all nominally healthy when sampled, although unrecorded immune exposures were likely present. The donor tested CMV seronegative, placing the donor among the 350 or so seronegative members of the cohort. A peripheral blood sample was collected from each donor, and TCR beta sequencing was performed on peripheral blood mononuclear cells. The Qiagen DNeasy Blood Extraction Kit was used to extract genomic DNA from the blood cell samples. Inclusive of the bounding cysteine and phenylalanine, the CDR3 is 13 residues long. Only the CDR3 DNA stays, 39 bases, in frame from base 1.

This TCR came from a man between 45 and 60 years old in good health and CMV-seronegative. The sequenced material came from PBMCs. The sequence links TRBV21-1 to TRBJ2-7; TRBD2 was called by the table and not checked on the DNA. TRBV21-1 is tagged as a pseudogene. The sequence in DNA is TGTGCCAGCAGCGCGACTAGCTCCTACGAGCAGTACTTC. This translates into CASSATSSYEQYF.